These T cell receptor beta chains were read from a single sample in a study of OX40 agonist ivuxolimab in advanced cancers. The method was immunoSEQ multiplex PCR; TCRdb's version includes in-frame clones alone and lacks a portion of them. The sample consists of tens of thousands of clones, around 90% of them appearing once. The sequenced sample was CD4+ or CD8+ T cells sorted from blood, obtained in a trial of the OX40 agonist ivuxolimab. The receptors here all came from an adult with an advanced solid tumor such as melanoma, head and neck, liver or kidney cancer. CDR3s include the opening cysteine and the closing phenylalanine or tryptophan. The order of the fields is CDR3 DNA, CDR3 protein, D gene, J gene, V gene, clone size. A D gene is named only where the DNA matches it firmly. Clone size is shown for a subset of rows, as once, few, many or a class of expanded clone.

TGCGCCAGCAGCCAAGTATGGGGGACTGTAGGCTACGAGCAGTACTTC,CASSQVWGTVGYEQYF,NA,TRBJ2-7,TRBV4-3,NA
TGTGCCAGCAGTTATACAGAGAGCACAGATACGCAGTATTTT,CASSYTESTDTQYF,NA,TRBJ2-3,TRBV28,NA
TGTGCCAGCAGCTTAGAACTGGGGCGAGGGGAGACCCAGTACTTC,CASSLELGRGETQYF,NA,TRBJ2-5,TRBV7-6,once
TGTGCCAGCAGCTTAGCGCCAGCGGAAGCCTACAATGAGCAGTTCTTC,CASSLAPAEAYNEQFF,NA,TRBJ2-1,TRBV7-8,NA
TGTGCCAGCAGCTTTACAGGGGGAAACACCATATATTTT,CASSFTGGNTIYF,NA,TRBJ1-3,TRBV11-2,NA
TGTGCCAGCAGTTTGGCCTGGAGCTCCTACAATGAGCAGTTCTTC,CASSLAWSSYNEQFF,NA,TRBJ2-1,TRBV11-2,NA
TGTGCCATCAGTGAGAACTTCTCCTACGAGCAGTACTTC,CAISENFSYEQYF,NA,TRBJ2-7,TRBV10-3,NA
TGTGCCAGTAGTCCCCGGGATTCGTACGAGCAGTACTTC,CASSPRDSYEQYF,NA,TRBJ2-7,TRBV19,NA
TGTGCCAGCAGTCTTGGCCCAGGGGGAAAACTGTTTTTT,CASSLGPGGKLFF,TRBD1,TRBJ1-4,TRBV27,NA
TGTGCCAGCAGCCCTAAGTCGGGAGGGGCCGGGGAGCTGTTTTTT,CASSPKSGGAGELFF,TRBD2,TRBJ2-2,TRBV7-6,NA
TGTGCCAGCAGTTGGTATGGTGACGGCACTGAAGCTTTCTTT,CASSWYGDGTEAFF,NA,TRBJ1-1,TRBV27,NA
TGTGCCAGCAGCCCCGGGATGGGAGGGCGAGAGCAGTACTTC,CASSPGMGGREQYF,TRBD2,TRBJ2-7,TRBV6-6,NA
TGTGCCAGCAGCAGTAGTCCTTCCTACGAGCAGTACTTC,CASSSSPSYEQYF,NA,TRBJ2-7,TRBV11-2,NA
TGTGCCAGCAGCTTGGATCTACAGGGTTACACCGGGGAGCTGTTTTTT,CASSLDLQGYTGELFF,NA,TRBJ2-2,TRBV5-6,NA
TGTGCCAGCAGCAAAGGTCGGGGGGGGTATTATGGCTACACCTTC,CASSKGRGGYYGYTF,NA,TRBJ1-2,TRBV21-1,NA
TGTGCCAGCAGTTACTCGATTAGTCAGCCCCAGCATTTT,CASSYSISQPQHF,NA,TRBJ1-5,TRBV6-6,NA
TGTGCCAGCAGCTCCCCTCGGCGCGGGAGAGGTGGGGATACGCAGTATTTT,CASSSPRRGRGGDTQYF,TRBD2,TRBJ2-3,TRBV5-4,NA
TGTGCCAGCAGTTTATCGGGACTAGCGGGAGCGTTTTCCTACAATGAGCAGTTCTTC,CASSLSGLAGAFSYNEQFF,TRBD2,TRBJ2-1,TRBV27,NA
TGTGCCAGCAGCTTTGGACAGGGCGATGAAGCTTTCTTT,CASSFGQGDEAFF,TRBD1,TRBJ1-1,TRBV7-7,NA
TGTGCCAGCAGCGGGGGTCGCGGAAATTACAATGAGCAGTTCTTC,CASSGGRGNYNEQFF,NA,TRBJ2-1,TRBV5-4,NA
TGTGCCAGCAGCTTAGCTGACTTTCCAGCGGCCTACGAGCAGTACTTC,CASSLADFPAAYEQYF,NA,TRBJ2-7,TRBV7-9,NA
TGTGCCAGCAGCTCTGGGACAGCCCTCGAGCAGTACTTC,CASSSGTALEQYF,TRBD1,TRBJ2-7,TRBV13,NA
TGCGCCAGCAGCTTGTCTCTAGCGGAAAGCACAGATACGCAGTATTTT,CASSLSLAESTDTQYF,TRBD2,TRBJ2-3,TRBV5-1,NA
TGTGCCAGCAGCCCGCAAGAGACCCAGTACTTC,CASSPQETQYF,NA,TRBJ2-5,TRBV11-2,NA
TGTGCCAGCAGCTTGGGATCTAATGCTAACTATGGCTACACCTTC,CASSLGSNANYGYTF,NA,TRBJ1-2,TRBV5-6,medium-sized
TGCGCCAGCAGCCAAGGGGGAGGGGTCACAGATACGCAGTATTTT,CASSQGGGVTDTQYF,TRBD2,TRBJ2-3,TRBV4-3,NA
TGTGCCAGCAGCTTCCCGGGGCCGGAGACTGAAGCTTTCTTT,CASSFPGPETEAFF,NA,TRBJ1-1,TRBV7-9,NA
TGTGCCAGTAGCACCCGGTCCTACAATGAGCAGTTCTTC,CASSTRSYNEQFF,NA,TRBJ2-1,TRBV19,NA
TGTGCCACCACCAGCTTTTGGGGCCCCGGGGCCAACGTCCTGACTTTC,CATTSFWGPGANVLTF,NA,TRBJ2-6,TRBV6-6,NA
TGTGCCAGCAGCTTGGGGATTAGCTCCTACAATGAGCAGTTCTTC,CASSLGISSYNEQFF,NA,TRBJ2-1,TRBV7-3,NA
TGCGCCAGCAGCCCGGGTGGTGTTCAGGGGGCGCGGGGTCAAGCTTTCTTT,CASSPGGVQGARGQAFF,TRBD1,TRBJ1-1,TRBV5-1,NA
TGTGCCAGCAGCTTAATAGGCAGGGGAACTGAAGCTTTCTTT,CASSLIGRGTEAFF,NA,TRBJ1-1,TRBV7-3,NA
TGCGCCAGCAGCCAAGATCGGGCCCGCACTGAAGCTTTCTTT,CASSQDRARTEAFF,NA,TRBJ1-1,TRBV4-3,NA
TGTGCCAGCAGCCTCGATGGAAACACCATATATTTT,CASSLDGNTIYF,NA,TRBJ1-3,TRBV7-2,NA
TGTGCCAGCAGGGAAACAGGGGGAAGCTATGGCTACACCTTC,CASRETGGSYGYTF,TRBD1,TRBJ1-2,TRBV2,NA
TGTGCCAGCAGTTACGGGGGCGGGGAGACCCAGTACTTC,CASSYGGGETQYF,NA,TRBJ2-5,TRBV6-5,NA
TGTGCCAGCACAGGGGTGATGAACACTGAAGCTTTCTTT,CASTGVMNTEAFF,NA,TRBJ1-1,TRBV6-1,NA
TGTGCCAGCAGTTTCGGGACTCTAGGGCGTGGGAGCTCCTACGAGCAGTACTTC,CASSFGTLGRGSSYEQYF,NA,TRBJ2-7,TRBV27,NA
TGCGCCAGCAGCCAAGGTGGTAGCGGACCCACAGATACGCAGTATTTT,CASSQGGSGPTDTQYF,NA,TRBJ2-3,TRBV4-1,once
TGTGCCAGCAGCGTAGGGAAAGGGCTCTACGAGCAGTACTTC,CASSVGKGLYEQYF,NA,TRBJ2-7,TRBV9,NA